This T cell receptor beta chain was recorded in a study of T-cell memory formation after mild COVID-19. Study-wide points: SARS-CoV-2 specificity was not confirmed for second-wave clones peaking on day 37. Mainly in CM and EM were contracting CD4+ clones; CD8+ were in EMRA.

For this clonotype: Its specificity is not known.

TCRdb analysed the 5' RACE reads with MiXCR anew, one entry per CDR3 protein. This repertoire shows 300,000 to 350,000 distinct CDR3 sequences, roughly 21% found once; its top ten account for under 25%. Between the trimmed V and J ends, which lost 5 bases and 7 bases, there was a span of 23 bases. The CDR3 loop spans 15 amino acids. Germline V gene data show CDR1 as GTSNPN and CDR2 as SVGIG (reference sequence). This clonotype originated in a man aged 18 to 29 who had mild COVID-19 (a few samples of this study predate the infection). Cell type and time point are not known. This rearrangement joins TRBV30 to TRBJ1-2; D is perhaps TRBD1 (6 bases). The sample comprised PBMCs or a T cell subset sorted from them (not recorded which). Here the CDR3 DNA reads TGTGCCTGGCCCGGACAGTCTCCCGGATCGGGTGGCTACACCTTC. Translating it yields CAWPGQSPGSGGYTF.